These 15 T cell receptor beta chains came from one sample sequenced in a study of blood T cell repertoires in COVID-19. Libraries were prepared by immunoSEQ multiplex PCR; TCRdb keeps only in-frame clonotypes and omits some of them. The table records fewer than 200,000 clones, approximately 85% of them present only once. The sample consisted of peripheral blood. Receptor source: a man between 35 and 55 years old who had recovered from COVID-19.

The chain uses TRBV9 and TRBJ2-7; D perhaps matches TRBD2 (6 bases). The germline CDR1 and CDR2 sequences are SGDLS and YYNGEE. V was clipped by 4 bases and J by 3 bases, with 14 bases between them. This CDR3 is built from 14 residues. The CDR3 loop reads CASSSEGSIYEQYF. CDR3 in DNA: TGTGCCAGCAGCTCGGAGGGCAGCATCTACGAGCAGTACTTC.

Concerning this clone: This sample also contains other DNA sequences that code for the same CDR3. The chain couples TRBV9 to TRBJ2-3; 7 bases line up with TRBD2. The V gene's germline CDR1 is SGDLS and CDR2 YYNGEE. Trimming at V came to 0 bases and at J to 2 bases, leaving 6 bases not matched to a gene. The CDR3 loop spans 16 amino acids. The DNA for the CDR3 is TGTGCCAGCAGCGTAGAGGGAGGGGCCATCACAGATACGCAGTATTTT. Translation gives CASSVEGGAITDTQYF. Full variable domain (missing parts from reference TRBV9 and TRBJ2-3): DSGVTQTPKHLITATGQRVTLRCSPRSGDLSVYWYQQSLDQGLQFLIQYYNGEERAKGNILERFSAQQFPDLHSELNLSSLELGDSALYFCASSVEGGAITDTQYFGPGTRLTVL.

The gene calls are TRBV6-6 and TRBJ1-4; D is ambiguous. V lost 9 bases to trimming and J lost 0 bases, with 11 bases between them. CDR1 MNHNY and CDR2 SVGAGI come from the germline V gene (reference sequence). The CDR3 sequence is 14 residues long. CDR3 region: CASEQTATNEKLFF. The CDR3 region has the DNA TGTGCCAGTGAACAGACCGCAACTAATGAAAAACTGTTTTTT.

This chain joins TRBV3-1 (or the pseudogene TRBV3-2) and TRBJ2-7, with 13 bases identical to TRBD2. CDR3 length: 15 residues. Germline V CDR1 and CDR2: LGHDT, YNNKEL (reference sequence). With V trimmed by 5 bases and J by 2 bases, 3 bases remained unmatched. DNA of the CDR3: TGTGCCAGCAGCTCCACTAGCGGGGGGGCCTACGAGCAGTACTTC. Amino acid sequence: CASSSTSGGAYEQYF.

The V call is TRBV4-3, the J call TRBJ1-6; the D is unclear. The ends were cut back, 0 bases at V and 6 bases at J, with 9 bases in the middle. CDR1 LGHNA and CDR2 YSLEER come from the germline V gene. This CDR3 is 15 amino acids long. In nucleotides, the CDR3 is TGCGCCAGCAGCCAAGATTGGGCATCTAATTCACCCCTCCACTTT. It specifies CASSQDWASNSPLHF.

This clone is a singleton in its sample. This rearrangement joins TRBV9 to TRBJ2-1, with 7 bases aligning to TRBD2. The V gene's germline CDR1 is SGDLS and CDR2 YYNGEE. The CDR3 is 15 amino acids. Unmatched junction bases numbered 8, after V lost 4 bases and J lost 4 bases. CDR3 residues: CASSHSSGAYNEQFF. CDR3 sequence (DNA): TGTGCCAGCAGCCATTCTAGCGGAGCTTACAATGAGCAGTTCTTC. Full variable domain (outside the CDR3, taken from reference TRBV9 and TRBJ2-1): DSGVTQTPKHLITATGQRVTLRCSPRSGDLSVYWYQQSLDQGLQFLIQYYNGEERAKGNILERFSAQQFPDLHSELNLSSLELGDSALYFCASSHSSGAYNEQFFGPGTRLTVL.

The chain uses TRBV6-5 and TRBJ2-7; 9 nucleotides match TRBD2. V was clipped by 8 bases and J by 2 bases; unmatched bases: 4. CDR3 length: 13 amino acids. The germline gives CDR1 MNHEY, CDR2 SVGAGI. Here the CDR3 reads CASQTSGTYEQYF. CDR3 nucleotide sequence: TGTGCCAGCCAGACTAGCGGAACCTACGAGCAGTACTTC.

This sequence joins TRBV30 and TRBJ2-5; 7 bases match TRBD1. J lost 5 bases, V lost 5 bases, and 11 bases had no gene match. This CDR3 comprises 14 residues. The germline gives CDR1 GTSNPN, CDR2 SVGIG (reference sequence). CDR3 amino acids: CAWARTGPGETQYF. CDR3 DNA: TGTGCCTGGGCTAGGACAGGACCGGGGGAGACCCAGTACTTC.

This clone was counted between two and nine times. The chain carries TRBV4-2 and TRBJ2-2; TRBD2 agrees at 12 bases. Trimming cost V 0 bases and J 3 bases; bases outside gene matches: 11. Germline CDR1 LGHNA, CDR2 YNFKEQ. This CDR3 has 20 residues. CDR3 coding DNA: TGTGCCAGCAGCCAAGACGCGACGACTAGCGGGAGCACTTACACCGGGGAGCTGTTTTTT. This gives the protein CASSQDATTSGSTYTGELFF.

The chain employs TRBV19 and TRBJ2-1, with unresolved D. The germline V and J ends were trimmed by 10 bases and 6 bases, with 7 bases remaining between them. The germline gives CDR1 LNHDA, CDR2 SQIVND (reference sequence). This CDR3 is 10 amino acids long. In nucleotides, the CDR3 is TGTGCCAAACAAGTCAATGAGCAGTTCTTC. This gives the protein CAKQVNEQFF.

The chain combines TRBV6-4 with TRBJ2-6; 8 positions agree with TRBD1. V lost 6 bases, J lost 3 bases, and 4 bases stayed unmatched. CDR1 and CDR2 (germline): MRHNA, SNTAGT. The CDR3 has 15 amino acids. CDR3 amino acids: CASSPGGGGANVLTF. In DNA, the CDR3 is TGTGCCAGCAGCCCAGGGGGCGGTGGGGCCAACGTCCTGACTTTC.

This chain uses TRBV18 with TRBJ2-2; 8 bases are a match to TRBD1. Germline V gene lookup returns CDR1 KGHSH and CDR2 LQKENI. V lost 5 bases and J lost 2; bases outside the gene matches: 4. CDR3 size: 15 residues. The CDR3 reads CASSSTGGNTGELFF. The CDR3 DNA reads TGTGCCAGCTCATCAACAGGGGGTAACACCGGGGAGCTGTTTTTT. Together with reference TRBV18 and TRBJ2-2, the CDR3 gives the full variable domain: NAGVMQNPRHLVRRRGQEARLRCSPMKGHSHVYWYRQLPEEGLKFMVYLQKENIIDESGMPKERFSAEFPKEGPSILRIQQVVRGDSAAYFCASSSTGGNTGELFFGEGSRLTVL.

The gene calls are TRBV4-3 and TRBJ2-2; 10 bases fit TRBD1. Germline CDR1 LGHNA, CDR2 YSLEER. CDR3 length: 16 amino acids. The trim removed 6 bases at V and 1 base at J, leaving 5 bases unmatched. As DNA, the CDR3 is TGCGCCAGCAGTCCCGGACAGGGGGTGAACACCGGGGAGCTGTTTTTT. It is translated as CASSPGQGVNTGELFF.

V is TRBV5-1 and J is TRBJ2-5, with 9 nucleotides matching TRBD2. CDR1 and CDR2 from the germline V gene are SGHRS and YFSETQ. The ends lost 5 bases at V and 0 bases at J; junction bases unmatched: 8. This CDR3 is 16 amino acids long. The CDR3: CASSSGLAYYQETQYF. The CDR3 DNA reads TGCGCCAGCAGTTCCGGACTAGCGTACTACCAAGAGACCCAGTACTTC.

The chain recombines TRBV29-1 with TRBJ2-7; 10 nucleotides agree with TRBD1. Trimming removed 5 bases from V and 3 bases from J; junction bases left unmatched: 4. The CDR3 length is 13 residues. Germline CDR1 and CDR2: SQVTM and ANQGSEA. CDR3 residues: CSVSGTGDYEQYF. In DNA, the CDR3 is TGCAGCGTTTCCGGGACAGGGGACTACGAGCAGTACTTC.